Listed here is a single T cell receptor beta chain. The CDR3 contains 10 residues. V was shortened by 2 bases and J by 9 bases, with 5 bases between the two germline ends. CDR1 is MDHEN, CDR2 SYDVKM, per germline. This entry is derived from a study of technical replicates of blood from a handful of donors. Sequenced by immunoSEQ multiplex PCR; TCRdb stores in-frame clones only, minus some. The sample carries 85,000 to 100,000 clones, approximately 96% recorded once. The chain recombines TRBV28 with TRBJ2-7, with no clear D. Sequenced: T cells isolated from PBMCs. The sequence was obtained from a human donor in good health. Here the CDR3 reads CASSLTGQYF. The DNA for the CDR3 is TGTGCCAGCAGTTTAACGGGGCAGTACTTC.